This T cell receptor beta chain derives from a study of cytomegalovirus exposure and HLA in healthy donors. This PCR relied on a set of 60 Vbeta primers and 13 Jbeta primers. Produced via immunoSEQ multiplex PCR; TCRdb's table is partial and in-frame only. This table has about 170,000 clones, about 85% appearing once. Germline V gene data show CDR1 as SGDLS and CDR2 as YYNGEE. This CDR3 comprises 15 residues. The germline V and J ends were trimmed by 2 bases and 5 bases, with 13 bases remaining between them. The sequence was obtained from a man between 18 and 29 years old in good health and CMV-seropositive. The sequenced sample was PBMCs. The chain recombines TRBV9 with TRBJ1-4; D may be TRBD1 (5 bases). The CDR3 sequence: CASSVSGLVNEKLFF. CDR3 DNA: TGTGCCAGCAGCGTTTCGGGACTCGTGAATGAAAAACTGTTTTTT. The variable domain in full, with the rest retrieved from reference TRBV9 and TRBJ1-4, is DSGVTQTPKHLITATGQRVTLRCSPRSGDLSVYWYQQSLDQGLQFLIQYYNGEERAKGNILERFSAQQFPDLHSELNLSSLELGDSALYFCASSVSGLVNEKLFFGSGTQLSVL.